The 11 T cell receptor beta chains below were found in one sample sequenced in a study of blood T cell repertoires in COVID-19. Assay: immunoSEQ multiplex PCR; the TCRdb copy retains only in-frame clones and omits some. The table has roughly 200,000 clones, about four fifths seen once; the top ten hold roughly 6.8%. The sample taken for sequencing was peripheral blood. The source of these receptors is a man aged 65-85 years with active or convalescent COVID-19.

This clone has just one count. The chain has TRBV19 and TRBJ2-2; 8 bases match TRBD1. In germline, CDR1 is LNHDA, CDR2 SQIVND (reference sequence). The CDR3 runs to 16 residues. V trimming: 5 bases; J trimming: 0 bases; junction bases outside the gene matches: 5. The CDR3 DNA sequence: TGTGCCAGTAGTGTGGGACAGGCGACGAACACCGGGGAGCTGTTTTTT. Protein: CASSVGQATNTGELFF. Full variable domain (rest looked up from reference TRBV19 and TRBJ2-2): DGGITQSPKYLFRKEGQNVTLSCEQNLNHDAMYWYRQDPGQGLRLIYYSQIVNDFQKGDIAEGYSVSREKKESFPLTVTSAQKNPTAFYLCASSVGQATNTGELFFGEGSRLTVL.

This chain links TRBV18 with TRBJ1-6, with 9 bases that match TRBD1. Germline values: CDR1 KGHSH, CDR2 LQKENI. This CDR3 is built from 17 residues. The junction had 12 bases not matched to a gene; V was cut back by 5 bases and J by 7 bases. CDR3 in amino acids: CASSGLNVGTGNSPLHF. The CDR3 region has the DNA TGTGCCAGCTCAGGACTTAATGTTGGGACAGGGAATTCACCCCTCCACTTT.

The rearrangement links TRBV15 to TRBJ2-5; D perhaps matches TRBD2 (5 bases). The CDR3 has 13 residues. From germline, CDR1 is LNHNV and CDR2 YYDKDF (reference sequence). Trimming removed 5 bases at V and 5 bases at J, with 12 bases between. This chain's CDR3 is CATSVRDRETQYF. CDR3 nucleotide sequence: TGTGCCACCAGCGTGAGGGATAGGGAGACCCAGTACTTC.

The rearrangement links TRBV7-8 to TRBJ1-2; D uncertain. The germline V and J ends were trimmed by 2 bases and 5 bases, with 9 bases remaining between them. The CDR3 covers 13 residues. From germline, CDR1 is SGHVS and CDR2 FQNEAQ. The CDR3 DNA reads TGTGCCAGCAGCTTACTGGCAGATTATGGCTACACCTTC. This sequence encodes CASSLLADYGYTF.

The V call is TRBV7-2, the J call TRBJ1-1; 8 nucleotides match TRBD1. J lost 6 bases, V lost 5 bases, and 8 bases had no gene match. The CDR3 extends over 14 amino acids. Per the germline V gene, CDR1 is SGHTA and CDR2 is FQGNSA. Here the CDR3 reads CASSPRTGSPEAFF. CDR3 bases: TGTGCCAGCAGCCCCCGGACAGGGTCGCCTGAAGCTTTCTTT. The entire variable domain, with the rest obtained from reference TRBV7-2 and TRBJ1-1, is as follows: GAGVSQSPSNKVTEKGKDVELRCDPISGHTALYWYRQSLGQGLEFLIYFQGNSAPDKSGLPSDRFSAERTGGSVSTLTIQRTQQEDSAVYLCASSPRTGSPEAFFGQGTRLTVV.

The rearrangement links TRBV5-5 to TRBJ2-7; D may be TRBD2 (6 bases). CDR1 is SGHKS, CDR2 YYEKEE, per germline (reference sequence). Trimming removed 4 bases at V and 7 bases at J, with 15 bases between. This CDR3 spans 13 amino acids. The CDR3 loop reads CASSQGLIGEQYF. CDR3 DNA: TGTGCCAGCAGCCAGGGACTTATAGGGGAGCAGTACTTC.

This chain joins TRBV19 and TRBJ1-2; 7 bases map to TRBD1. CDR3 length equals 15 residues. Germline lookup yields CDR1 LNHDA and CDR2 SQIVND (reference sequence). V shed 1 base and J 5 bases; nucleotides not matched to a gene: 7. The CDR3 sequence is CASSIGAQGTYGYTF. The CDR3 DNA reads as TGTGCCAGTAGTATAGGGGCACAGGGGACATATGGCTACACCTTC.

This clone was recorded only once. The chain carries TRBV27 and TRBJ1-1; tentatively, D is TRBD1 (5 bases). CDR1 is MNHEY and CDR2 is SMNVEV in the germline V gene (reference sequence). The CDR3 sequence is 16 residues long. Trimming shortened V by 3 bases and J by 4 bases, and 18 bases separated the two germline ends. The CDR3 bases are TGTGCCAGCAGTTTCCGGGGGACGGCCGGGGGCACTGAAGCTTTCTTT. Its protein product is CASSFRGTAGGTEAFF.

V and J are TRBV2 and TRBJ2-7; 7 bases match TRBD2. The CDR3 consists of 13 residues. Germline CDR1 SNHLY, CDR2 FYNNEI. J lost 2 bases, V lost 7 bases, and 5 bases had no gene match. The CDR3 DNA reads as TGTGCCAGCAAGCGGGACGGTACCTACGAGCAGTACTTC. Translation gives CASKRDGTYEQYF.

This chain joins TRBV11-3 and TRBJ2-2; 7 bases align to TRBD2. The CDR3 length is 14 residues. V was pared by 1 base and J by 5 bases, with 1 base of the junction left unmatched. The germline gives CDR1 SGHNT, CDR2 YENEEA. CDR3 sequence (DNA): TGTGCCAGCAGCTTAGCGGGGGGAACCGGGGAGCTGTTTTTT. Its protein product is CASSLAGGTGELFF.

J is TRBJ2-1 and V is TRBV4-3, with TRBD2 matching over 9 bases. Germline V gives CDR1 LGHNA, CDR2 YSLEER. This CDR3 region has 20 residues. V trimming: 0 bases; J trimming: 8 bases; junction bases outside the gene matches: 20. The CDR3 here is CASSQDLLVFSGGPGDEQFF. Here the CDR3 DNA reads TGCGCCAGCAGCCAAGATCTTTTGGTATTTAGCGGGGGTCCCGGGGATGAGCAGTTCTTC.